This TCR beta chain was identified in a study of T cell responses to AZD1222 COVID-19 vaccine. Some clones are missing from TCRdb's copy, which holds only in-frame ones; the method was immunoSEQ multiplex PCR. Among 150,000 to 200,000 clones, 91% were seen once, and the ten largest hold approximately 4.8%. Germline V CDR1 and CDR2: MNHEY, SVGAGI. V lost 0 bases, J lost 15 bases, and 15 bases lay in between. The CDR3 totals 13 residues. V gene TRBV6-5 combines with J gene TRBJ1-5; unclear D gene. This TCR was sampled from an adult in good health. The input for sequencing was peripheral blood, taken on day 0 of AZD1222 vaccination. The CDR3 bases are TGTGCCAGCAGTTACTCACCCCCTGAGGGAATGCATTTT. This codes for CASSYSPPEGMHF.